A selection of T cell receptor beta chains follows, all from one sample in a study of OX40 agonist ivuxolimab in advanced cancers. The table came from immunoSEQ multiplex PCR; TCRdb's copy has only in-frame clones and leaves some out. Of tens of thousands of clones listed, roughly nine tenths are singletons. The starting material was CD4+ or CD8+ T cells sorted from blood, obtained in a trial of the OX40 agonist ivuxolimab. The receptors were gathered from an adult with an advanced solid tumor such as melanoma, head and neck, liver or kidney cancer. Both conserved end residues are part of each CDR3. A D gene is named only where the DNA matches it firmly. The size entry is marked missing in some rows and otherwise reads once, few, many or a size class.

TRBV5-1	NA	TRBJ1-1	NA	CASSLEGVGTNTEAFF	TGCGCCAGCAGCTTGGAAGGGGTGGGCACGAACACTGAAGCTTTCTTT
TRBV5-6	NA	TRBJ2-1	NA	CASSFRGRTNEQFF	TGTGCCAGCAGTTTCCGGGGAAGGACCAATGAGCAGTTCTTC
TRBV5-4	NA	TRBJ2-1	NA	CASSSGYNEQFF	TGTGCCAGCAGCTCCGGGTACAATGAGCAGTTCTTC
TRBV11-3	NA	TRBJ2-4	once	CASSLTPTRGNIQYF	TGTGCCAGCAGCTTAACCCCAACCCGGGGGAACATTCAGTACTTC
TRBV6-5	TRBD1	TRBJ1-5	NA	CASSGTAKNQPQHF	TGTGCCAGCAGCGGGACAGCTAAAAATCAGCCCCAGCATTTT
TRBV19	NA	TRBJ2-3	NA	CASSTWGDTQYF	TGTGCCAGTAGTACCTGGGGCGATACGCAGTATTTT
TRBV5-4	TRBD1	TRBJ2-7	NA	CASSHGGQGAYEQYF	TGTGCCAGCAGCCACGGGGGACAGGGGGCCTACGAGCAGTACTTC
TRBV6-1	TRBD1	TRBJ2-7	NA	CASSAGGTGREQYF	TGTGCCAGCAGTGCCGGTGGGACAGGGAGAGAGCAGTACTTC
TRBV6-6	TRBD2	TRBJ2-1	NA	CASSRLAGGADEQFF	TGTGCCAGCAGTCGTCTAGCGGGAGGAGCGGATGAGCAGTTCTTC
TRBV5-4	NA	TRBJ2-7	NA	CASSQGLRDYEQYF	TGTGCCAGCAGCCAGGGACTGAGAGACTACGAGCAGTACTTC
TRBV19	TRBD2	TRBJ2-1	NA	CASSIGVWGLASFNEQFF	TGTGCCAGTAGTATAGGAGTGTGGGGACTAGCGAGCTTCAATGAGCAGTTCTTC
TRBV2	TRBD1	TRBJ2-1	NA	CASSVGQGSSYEQFF	TGTGCCAGCAGTGTAGGACAGGGTTCCTCCTATGAGCAGTTCTTC
TRBV15	NA	TRBJ2-7	NA	CATSRRGWGQVDEQYF	TGTGCCACCAGCAGGAGAGGGTGGGGGCAAGTCGACGAGCAGTACTTC
TRBV21-1	NA	TRBJ2-1	NA	CASRGWNEQFF	TGTGCCAGCAGGGGGTGGAATGAGCAGTTCTTC
TRBV7-2	NA	TRBJ2-1	NA	CASSLAGEQSYEQFF	TGTGCCAGCAGCTTAGCAGGGGAACAATCTTATGAGCAGTTCTTC
TRBV2	NA	TRBJ1-2	NA	CASDGGIGGYTF	TGTGCCAGCGATGGAGGGATAGGGGGCTACACCTTC
TRBV28	NA	TRBJ2-1	once	CASRTSGVEGSYNEQFF	TGTGCCAGCCGAACGTCCGGGGTCGAGGGGTCCTACAATGAGCAGTTCTTC
TRBV4-3	NA	TRBJ2-3	NA	CASSQDHRATDTQYF	TGCGCCAGCAGCCAAGACCATAGGGCCACAGATACGCAGTATTTT
TRBV14	TRBD2	TRBJ2-5	NA	CASSQGRGGKTQYF	TGTGCCAGCAGCCAAGGAAGGGGAGGGAAGACCCAGTACTTC
TRBV7-2	NA	TRBJ2-2	NA	CASSHNSQATGGELFF	TGTGCCAGCAGCCACAACTCACAGGCAACGGGCGGGGAGCTGTTTTTT
TRBV7-9	TRBD1	TRBJ1-2	few	CASVGEGGNYGYTF	TGTGCCAGCGTCGGCGAAGGGGGCAACTATGGCTACACCTTC
TRBV11-2	NA	TRBJ2-3	NA	CASSLDLLSDTQYF	TGTGCCAGCAGCTTAGATTTGCTTTCAGATACGCAGTATTTT
TRBV6-6	NA	TRBJ2-1	NA	CASSYEGEAYNEQFF	TGTGCCAGCAGTTACGAGGGAGAAGCCTACAATGAGCAGTTCTTC
TRBV7-2	TRBD2	TRBJ2-2	NA	CASSPISGSRTGELFF	TGTGCCAGCAGCCCGATTAGCGGGAGTCGCACCGGGGAGCTGTTTTTT
TRBV5-6	NA	TRBJ2-6	NA	CASSYRLTGANVLTF	TGTGCCAGCAGTTATAGACTTACTGGGGCCAACGTCCTGACTTTC
TRBV19	NA	TRBJ1-3	NA	CASRMSSGNTIYF	TGTGCCAGTAGGATGAGCTCTGGAAACACCATATATTTT
TRBV11-2	TRBD2	TRBJ2-6	NA	CASSPRTSGLSGANVLTF	TGTGCCAGCAGCCCCCGGACTAGCGGCCTCTCTGGGGCCAACGTCCTGACTTTC
TRBV6-5	NA	TRBJ2-1	NA	CASSRQDSYNEQFF	TGTGCCAGCAGCCGACAGGACTCCTACAATGAGCAGTTCTTC
TRBV5-6	NA	TRBJ2-1	NA	CASSFFSRSYNEQFF	TGTGCCAGCAGCTTCTTTTCGAGGTCCTACAATGAGCAGTTCTTC
TRBV28	NA	TRBJ2-6	once	CASSLTPKTGPGANVLTF	TGTGCCAGCAGTTTAACCCCGAAGACAGGTCCCGGGGCCAACGTCCTGACTTTC
TRBV10-3	NA	TRBJ2-2	NA	CAIRDTNTGELFF	TGTGCCATCAGGGACACGAACACCGGGGAGCTGTTTTTT
TRBV11-2	NA	TRBJ1-1	NA	CASSFEVRAFF	TGTGCCAGCAGCTTTGAGGTTCGAGCTTTCTTT
TRBV29-1	TRBD2	TRBJ2-7	NA	CSALSGRSRYEQYF	TGCAGCGCCTTAAGCGGGAGAAGCCGCTACGAGCAGTACTTC
TRBV7-9	TRBD1	TRBJ1-5	NA	CASSLGQGPWAQHF	TGTGCCAGCAGCTTGGGACAGGGACCTTGGGCCCAGCATTTT
TRBV5-1	TRBD2	TRBJ2-1	NA	CASSLATGGQFF	TGCGCCAGCAGCTTGGCCACGGGGGGGCAGTTCTTC
TRBV7-9	TRBD1	TRBJ2-1	NA	CASRRTGGGYNEQFF	TGTGCCAGCAGGCGTACAGGGGGCGGGTACAATGAGCAGTTCTTC
TRBV7-9	NA	TRBJ1-1	NA	CASSSTGGNTEAFF	TGTGCCAGCAGCTCCACCGGGGGGAACACTGAAGCTTTCTTT
TRBV11-2	TRBD1	TRBJ1-3	NA	CASSSYRGPGNTIYF	TGTGCCAGCAGCTCATACAGGGGTCCTGGAAACACCATATATTTT
TRBV27	TRBD1	TRBJ1-4	NA	CASSSAGTASEKLFF	TGTGCCAGCAGTTCTGCCGGGACAGCCAGTGAAAAACTGTTTTTT
TRBV28	NA	TRBJ1-4	NA	CASSLSIRTGEDEKLFF	TGTGCCAGCAGTTTAAGTATTAGAACCGGTGAAGACGAAAAACTGTTTTTT
TRBV7-9	TRBD1	TRBJ1-2	NA	CASSAQGDRDFTF	TGTGCCAGCAGCGCCCAGGGTGACAGGGACTTCACCTTC
TRBV4-2	TRBD1	TRBJ2-7	NA	CASSRRTGLSYEQYF	TGTGCCAGCAGCCGCCGGACAGGGCTCTCCTACGAGCAGTACTTC
TRBV7-2	TRBD1	TRBJ1-5	NA	CASSPRTGGNQPQHF	TGTGCCAGCAGCCCCAGGACAGGGGGGAATCAGCCCCAGCATTTT
TRBV28	TRBD1	TRBJ2-3	NA	CASSRATGEDTQYF	TGTGCCAGCAGTCGAGCGACAGGGGAAGATACGCAGTATTTT